Below are 29 T cell receptor beta chains sequenced from a single sample in a study of blood T cell repertoires in COVID-19 (dated by TCRdb to 2018 to 2021). Library preparation was by the immunoSEQ multiplex PCR assay. TCRdb limited this immuneACCESS table to in-frame rearrangements with V and J called. A share of clones is missing; checked studies link under half to unresolved V genes, and the rest is unexplained. The sample table contains about 190,000 clones; only one count was recorded for about nine tenths of them. The ten largest account for 2% to 2.5% of the sample. The sequencing input was peripheral blood. Receptors were obtained from a man aged 70 or older with active or convalescent COVID-19.

This chain links TRBV27 with TRBJ1-1, with D perhaps matching TRBD1 (6 bases). CDR1 and CDR2 (germline): MNHEY, SMNVEV (reference sequence). Trimming pared 3 bases from V and 0 bases from J, leaving 8 bases between. The CDR3 contains 14 residues. The CDR3 reads CASSFGGVNTEAFF. DNA for the CDR3: TGTGCCAGCAGTTTTGGGGGCGTGAACACTGAAGCTTTCTTT.

V and J are TRBV29-1 and TRBJ2-7; TRBD2 is a possible D gene (6 bases). Trimming pared 6 bases from V and 4 bases from J, leaving 19 bases between. The CDR3 is made up of 14 amino acids. Germline CDR1 SQVTM, CDR2 ANQGSEA. CDR3 coding DNA: TGCAGCGTCGCCCCCGGCGGGGCGAATTACGAGCAGTACTTC. Its protein is CSVAPGGANYEQYF.

This sequence joins TRBV6-6 and TRBJ2-7; 11 bases line up with TRBD2. Per germline, CDR1 MNHNY and CDR2 SVGAGI (reference sequence). CDR3 length equals 14 residues. V trimming: 9 bases; J trimming: 1 base; junction bases outside the gene matches: 5. The CDR3 reads CASRTSGGSYEQYF. CDR3 sequence (DNA): TGTGCCAGTAGAACTAGCGGGGGTTCCTACGAGCAGTACTTC.

The chain has TRBV13 and TRBJ1-1; 9 nucleotides agree with TRBD1. From germline, CDR1 is PRHDT and CDR2 FYEKMQ (reference sequence). This CDR3 contains 14 residues. Trimming removed 5 bases from V and 6 bases from J; junction bases left unmatched: 7. The CDR3 loop reads CASSGRTGVAEAFF. For the CDR3, the DNA is TGTGCCAGCAGCGGACGGACAGGGGTCGCTGAAGCTTTCTTT.

The chain combines TRBV5-1 with TRBJ2-7; a weak D match, TRBD1 (5 bases). Germline loops: CDR1 SGHRS, CDR2 YFSETQ. The CDR3 loop spans 14 amino acids. Between the trimmed V and J ends, which lost 0 bases and 6 bases, there was a span of 13 bases. Here the CDR3 DNA reads TGCGCCAGCAGCTTGGAGGCCCAGGGCCGCGAGCAGTACTTC. It codes for CASSLEAQGREQYF.

In this sample, this clone turned up once. The V gene is TRBV7-9, the J gene TRBJ2-4, with unresolved D. Germline V gene lookup returns CDR1 SEHNR and CDR2 FQNEAQ (reference sequence). This CDR3 is 14 amino acids long. Trimming cost V 6 bases and J 0 bases, with 9 bases left between them. CDR3 sequence reads: CASSAHLAKNIQYF. The CDR3 bases are TGTGCCAGCAGTGCACATTTAGCCAAAAACATTCAGTACTTC.

This sequence joins TRBV3-1 (or the pseudogene TRBV3-2) and TRBJ1-1, with 9 bases identical to TRBD1. From germline, CDR1 is LGHDT and CDR2 YNNKEL (reference sequence). The J segment lost 3 bases and the V segment lost 4 bases, leaving 3 bases of the junction unmatched. The CDR3 loop spans 14 amino acids. CDR3: CASSPTGGDTEAFF. The DNA for the CDR3 is TGTGCCAGCAGCCCGACAGGGGGGGACACTGAAGCTTTCTTT.

The CDR3 region is CASSSMAARRKDTQYF. The DNA of the CDR3 is TGTGCCAGCAGCTCGATGGCGGCTAGGAGGAAGGATACGCAGTATTTT. The J gene is TRBJ2-3, the V gene TRBV27, with D possibly matching TRBD2 (5 bases). V lost 6 bases, J lost 6 bases, and 22 bases lay in between. CDR1 MNHEY and CDR2 SMNVEV come from the germline V gene (reference sequence). The CDR3 has 16 residues.

This sequence joins TRBV4-2 and TRBJ2-7; 7 bases line up with TRBD1. CDR3 length: 16 amino acids. Losses at the gene ends were 1 base for V and 2 bases for J; bases not matched to a gene: 8. In germline, CDR1 is LGHNA, CDR2 YNFKEQ. In DNA, the CDR3 is TGTGCCAGCAGCCAAGCCCTTTGGGACAGCGCCTACGAGCAGTACTTC. Translated: CASSQALWDSAYEQYF.

This chain connects TRBV4-3 to TRBJ1-5; tentative D call: TRBD1 (6 bases). V was trimmed by 0 bases and J by 7 bases, leaving 10 bases between them. Germline CDR1 reads LGHNA; CDR2 reads YSLEER. The CDR3 extends over 14 amino acids. CDR3 sequence: CASSQDRGGQPQHF. The CDR3 DNA reads TGCGCCAGCAGCCAAGACAGGGGCGGGCAGCCCCAGCATTTT.

This sequence joins TRBV7-2 and TRBJ2-5; 10 bases map to TRBD1. The CDR3 is 16 residues long. V dropped 5 bases and J dropped 0; count of bases not matched to a gene: 6. Germline CDR1 is SGHTA and CDR2 is FQGNSA. The DNA of the CDR3 is TGTGCCAGCAGCCGTCCGACAGGGGGCTACCAAGAGACCCAGTACTTC. It translates to CASSRPTGGYQETQYF.

CDR3 sequence (DNA): TGTGCCAGCAGCCCCCCCCCAGGTCGACGTCCGGCGACTGAAGCTTTCTTT. It encodes CASSPPPGRRPATEAFF. The J gene is TRBJ1-1, the V gene TRBV21-1; TRBD1 is the table's D call, not checked against the DNA. TRBV21-1 is a pseudogene segment. The CDR3 has 17 residues.

The chain has TRBV6-5 and TRBJ2-7; D might be TRBD2 (5 bases). CDR3 length equals 13 residues. Germline V gene lookup returns CDR1 MNHEY and CDR2 SVGAGI. Trimming took 8 bases from V and 7 from J, leaving 18 bases between them. CDR3 residues: CASQKSLGREQYF. As DNA, the CDR3 is TGTGCCAGCCAGAAGTCCTTGGGGAGAGAGCAGTACTTC.

The chain joins TRBV6-2 or TRBV6-3 to TRBJ1-3, with TRBD1 matching 8 bases. J was trimmed by 1 base and V by 6 bases; bases with no gene match: 2. Germline V gene lookup returns CDR1 MNHEY and CDR2 SVGEGT. The CDR3 runs to 14 residues. CDR3 sequence (DNA): TGTGCCAGCAGCTGGACAGGGTCTGGAAACACCATATATTTT. Translation gives CASSWTGSGNTIYF.

The V call is TRBV10-3, the J call TRBJ1-3; TRBD1 matches 8 bases. Trimming took 6 bases from V and 4 from J; bases not matched to a gene: 11. The CDR3 is 16 amino acids. Per germline, CDR1 ENHRY and CDR2 SYGVKD. The CDR3 DNA follows: TGTGCCATCAGCAGAACCCAGGGGGCAAAAGGAAACACCATATATTTT. It is translated as CAISRTQGAKGNTIYF.

The gene calls are TRBV24-1 and TRBJ2-1, with a weak D call TRBD1 (6 bases). The CDR3 has 15 amino acids. V lost 0 bases, J lost 8 bases, and 13 bases lay in between. Looked up from germline, CDR1 is KGHDR and CDR2 is SFDVKD. CDR3 sequence: CATSDLRPTGYEQFF. CDR3 DNA: TGTGCCACCAGTGATTTGCGCCCAACAGGGTATGAGCAGTTCTTC.

The chain joins TRBV3-1 (or the pseudogene TRBV3-2) to TRBJ1-2, with D maybe TRBD1 (6 bases). Germline values: CDR1 LGHDT, CDR2 YNNKEL (reference sequence). V lost 1 base, J lost 7 bases, and 19 bases lay in between. CDR3 length: 16 amino acids. CDR3 loop: CASSQAAGQGLGGYTF. Written as DNA, the CDR3 is TGTGCCAGCAGCCAAGCGGCCGGGCAGGGGTTGGGTGGCTACACCTTC.

The V and J genes are TRBV7-9 and TRBJ1-6; no clear D. The CDR3 covers 12 residues. V dropped 8 bases and J dropped 6 bases, with 8 bases sitting between them. Germline CDR1 reads SEHNR; CDR2 reads FQNEAQ (reference sequence). The CDR3, as DNA: TGTGCCAGCCGGGGAGGTAATTCACCCCTCCACTTT. It is translated as CASRGGNSPLHF.

This chain joins TRBV5-5 and TRBJ1-2, with 7 positions matching TRBD1. Looked up from germline, CDR1 is SGHKS and CDR2 is YYEKEE (reference sequence). The trim removed 2 bases at V and 9 bases at J, leaving 10 bases unmatched. The CDR3 is 14 amino acids. CDR3 nucleotides: TGTGCCAGCAGCTTCGAGGGGGCCCCGTTAAGCTACACCTTC. It translates to CASSFEGAPLSYTF.

The rearrangement joins TRBV28 to TRBJ1-5, with D maybe TRBD1 (6 bases). The V and J ends lost 2 bases and 6 bases respectively, with 14 bases between them. CDR1 and CDR2 from the germline V gene are MDHEN and SYDVKM. This CDR3 is 15 amino acids long. CDR3 loop: CASSLQGIIRQPQHF. In nucleotides, the CDR3 is TGTGCCAGCAGTTTACAGGGGATAATCCGTCAGCCCCAGCATTTT.

The chain links TRBV28 to TRBJ2-1, with TRBD2 matching over 11 bases. In germline, CDR1 is MDHEN, CDR2 SYDVKM. The CDR3 has 14 amino acids. V was clipped by 10 bases and J by 9 bases; unmatched bases: 11. The CDR3 DNA reads TGTGCCACCGCGACTAGCGGGGTGGGTATTGAGCAGTTCTTC. It encodes CATATSGVGIEQFF.

V and J are TRBV6-5 and TRBJ1-1; the D gene is possibly TRBD1 (6 bases). Between the trimmed V and J ends, which lost 0 bases and 4 bases, there was a span of 12 bases. The CDR3 is 15 residues long. The germline V gene encodes CDR1 MNHEY and CDR2 SVGAGI. This chain's CDR3 is CASSYSMTGRTEAFF. The CDR3, as DNA: TGTGCCAGCAGTTACTCCATGACAGGTCGCACTGAAGCTTTCTTT.

J is TRBJ1-2 and V is TRBV28, with TRBD1 as a possible D gene (6 bases). Trimming cost V 2 bases and J 2 bases, with 9 bases left between them. Looked up from germline, CDR1 is MDHEN and CDR2 is SYDVKM. This CDR3 is built from 14 residues. The CDR3 DNA sequence: TGTGCCAGCAGTTTACCTGGACAGAACTATGGCTACACCTTC. It translates to CASSLPGQNYGYTF.

The chain recombines TRBV5-1 with TRBJ2-1; TRBD2 aligns across 10 bases. Germline loops: CDR1 SGHRS, CDR2 YFSETQ. This CDR3 contains 16 residues. J gave up 5 bases and V 3 bases, and 8 bases lay outside the gene matches. Here the CDR3 DNA reads TGCGCCAGCAGCTCCCCGACTAGCGGGTCAGACAATGAGCAGTTCTTC. Encoded protein: CASSSPTSGSDNEQFF.

This chain uses TRBV6-1 with TRBJ2-1; possibly TRBD2 for D (5 bases). Deletions cut 3 bases from V and 4 bases from J, with 13 bases between. The CDR3 consists of 15 residues. Germline CDR1 reads MNHNS; CDR2 reads SASEGT. CDR3 sequence reads: CASSERVRIYNEQFF. CDR3 bases: TGTGCCAGCAGTGAGAGGGTTAGGATTTACAATGAGCAGTTCTTC.

The chain links TRBV6-2 or TRBV6-3 to TRBJ2-7, with D possibly matching TRBD2 (6 bases). CDR3 length equals 16 residues. Germline values: CDR1 MNHEY, CDR2 SVGEGT. V lost 0 bases to trimming and J lost 0 bases, with 12 bases between them. CDR3 nucleotides: TGTGCCAGCAGTTACTCCTCCGGGAGCTACTCCTACGAGCAGTACTTC. Residues: CASSYSSGSYSYEQYF.

The rearrangement uses TRBV6-5 and TRBJ1-3; D perhaps matches TRBD1 (6 bases). The CDR3 extends over 15 amino acids. CDR1 MNHEY and CDR2 SVGAGI come from the germline V gene. V lost 6 bases, J lost 7 bases, and 19 bases lay in between. As DNA, the CDR3 is TGTGCCAGCAGCCCCCCCGGGCAGGGGCGGAACACCATATATTTT. Translating gives CASSPPGQGRNTIYF.

The genes are TRBV6-1 and TRBJ2-2; D remains unclear. Per germline, CDR1 MNHNS and CDR2 SASEGT. V was shortened by 2 bases and J by 4 bases, with 5 bases between the two germline ends. There are 13 residues in the CDR3. The CDR3 reads CASSELSTGELFF. CDR3 DNA: TGTGCCAGCAGTGAACTGAGCACCGGGGAGCTGTTTTTT.

This chain links TRBV7-2 with TRBJ2-5; 16 bases match TRBD2. This CDR3 region has 17 residues. Germline assignment: CDR1 SGHTA and CDR2 FQGNSA. J lost 4 bases, V lost 1 base, and 3 bases had no gene match. The CDR3 DNA is TGTGCCAGCAGCTTAGGAGGGACTAGCGGGAGGGGAGAGACCCAGTACTTC. Encoded protein: CASSLGGTSGRGETQYF.